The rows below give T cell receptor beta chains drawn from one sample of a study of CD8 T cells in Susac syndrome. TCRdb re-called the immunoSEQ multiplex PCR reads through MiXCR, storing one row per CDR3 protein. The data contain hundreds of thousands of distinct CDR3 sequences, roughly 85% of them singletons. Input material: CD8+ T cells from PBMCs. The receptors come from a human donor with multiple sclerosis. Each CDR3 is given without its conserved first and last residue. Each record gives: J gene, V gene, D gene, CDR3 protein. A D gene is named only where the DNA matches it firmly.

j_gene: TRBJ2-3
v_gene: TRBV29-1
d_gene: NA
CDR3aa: SVVGSRQGDTQY

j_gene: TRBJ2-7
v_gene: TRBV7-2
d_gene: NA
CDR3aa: ASSSLEGGYEQY

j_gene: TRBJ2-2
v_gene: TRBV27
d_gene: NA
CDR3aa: ASSSLWGGESTGELF

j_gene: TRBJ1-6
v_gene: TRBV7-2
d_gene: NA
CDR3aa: ASSLAGGRPNNSPLH

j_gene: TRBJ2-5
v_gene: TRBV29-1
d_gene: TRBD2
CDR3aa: SVVGGAGGRSETQY

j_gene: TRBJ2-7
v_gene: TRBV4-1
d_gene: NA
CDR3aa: ASSQERAVYEQY

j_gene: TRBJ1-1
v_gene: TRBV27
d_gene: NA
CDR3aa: ASRRGQYTEAF

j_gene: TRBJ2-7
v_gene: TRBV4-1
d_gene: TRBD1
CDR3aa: ASSQRTGAYEQY

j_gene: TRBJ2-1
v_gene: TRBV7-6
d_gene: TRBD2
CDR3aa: ASSRRELAGYNEQF

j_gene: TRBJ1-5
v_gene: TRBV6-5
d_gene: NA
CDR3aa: ASSYAGQPYPSNQPQH

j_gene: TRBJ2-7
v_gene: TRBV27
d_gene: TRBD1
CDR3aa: ASSTYQGAYYEQY

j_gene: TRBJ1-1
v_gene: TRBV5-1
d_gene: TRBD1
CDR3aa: ASSSGTGGLDTEAF

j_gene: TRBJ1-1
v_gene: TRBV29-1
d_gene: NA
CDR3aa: SVEGTEMNTEAF